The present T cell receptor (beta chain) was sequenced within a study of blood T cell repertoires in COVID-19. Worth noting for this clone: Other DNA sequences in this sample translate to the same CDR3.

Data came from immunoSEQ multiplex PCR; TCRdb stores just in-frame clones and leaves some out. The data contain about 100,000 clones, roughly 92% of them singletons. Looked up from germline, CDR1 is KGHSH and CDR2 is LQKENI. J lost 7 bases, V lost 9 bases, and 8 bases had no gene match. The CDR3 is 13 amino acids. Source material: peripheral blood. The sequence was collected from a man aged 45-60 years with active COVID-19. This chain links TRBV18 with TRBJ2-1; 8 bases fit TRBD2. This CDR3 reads CASSLRGANEQFF. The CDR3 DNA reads TGTGCCAGTTCATTGCGGGGGGCTAATGAGCAGTTCTTC.